Following are 22 T cell receptor beta chains from one sample sequenced in a study of shared clonotypes between healthy human individuals. As defined, naive CD8 cells were CD45RO-negative and positively selected for CCR7, with terminally differentiated effector memory CD45RA+ cells excluded. The method was immunoSEQ multiplex PCR; TCRdb's version includes in-frame clones alone and lacks a portion of them. Here the sample spans about 1.9 million clones, around 95% being singletons. Sequenced material: naive CD8+ T cells from PBMCs. The receptor source for this set is a young man in good health. Some clones in this sample may be carry-over from other donors' samples.

The rearrangement links TRBV29-1 to TRBJ2-7; D is undetermined. The germline V gene encodes CDR1 SQVTM and CDR2 ANQGSEA. Between the trimmed V and J ends, which lost 1 base and 7 bases, there was a span of 11 bases. The CDR3 has 12 amino acids. CDR3 in DNA: TGCAGCGTTGAAGGGCCAGGCCTGGAGCAGTACTTC. Translating gives CSVEGPGLEQYF.

The chain couples TRBV27 to TRBJ2-7, with 9 bases matching TRBD2. The germline gives CDR1 MNHEY, CDR2 SMNVEV (reference sequence). The V and J ends lost 3 bases and 4 bases, in that order; junction bases with no gene match: 7. CDR3 length equals 15 residues. CDR3 in amino acids: CASSFSGGRMYEQYF. CDR3 bases: TGTGCCAGCAGTTTTAGCGGGGGCCGGATGTACGAGCAGTACTTC.

Comment on this clone: Other DNA sequences within the sample encode an identical CDR3. The J gene is TRBJ2-1, the V gene TRBV9; D unclear. Germline values: CDR1 SGDLS, CDR2 YYNGEE. Deletions cut 0 bases from V and 6 bases from J, with 7 bases between. This CDR3 is built from 13 residues. In nucleotides, the CDR3 is TGTGCCAGCAGCGTAGGTTCAAGCAATGAGCAGTTCTTC. Protein product: CASSVGSSNEQFF. The full variable domain, completed using reference TRBV9 and TRBJ2-1, is DSGVTQTPKHLITATGQRVTLRCSPRSGDLSVYWYQQSLDQGLQFLIQYYNGEERAKGNILERFSAQQFPDLHSELNLSSLELGDSALYFCASSVGSSNEQFFGPGTRLTVL.

This sequence joins TRBV2 and TRBJ2-7; a possible D gene is TRBD2 (6 bases). Looked up from germline, CDR1 is SNHLY and CDR2 is FYNNEI. The CDR3 runs to 15 residues. With 2 bases removed from V and 5 bases from J, the gap between germline ends came to 16 bases. DNA for the CDR3: TGTGCCAGCAGTGAAAACGCGGGACCCCCCCACGAGCAGTACTTC. This encodes CASSENAGPPHEQYF.

This clone is a singleton in its sample. This chain uses TRBV9 with TRBJ2-1, with D perhaps given as TRBD1 or TRBD2 (5 bases each). V was cut by 4 bases and J by 7 bases, with 12 bases left in between. Germline V gene lookup returns CDR1 SGDLS and CDR2 YYNGEE. The CDR3 sequence is 13 residues long. CDR3 in amino acids: CASSPRDRNEQFF. DNA of the CDR3: TGTGCCAGCAGCCCACGGGACCGTAATGAGCAGTTCTTC.

The chain has TRBV7-9 and TRBJ2-3; 7 positions match TRBD2. The trim removed 5 bases at V and 0 bases at J, leaving 14 bases unmatched. Germline loops: CDR1 SEHNR, CDR2 FQNEAQ (reference sequence). This CDR3 is 18 amino acids long. The CDR3: CASSPANWRESSTDTQYF. As DNA, the CDR3 is TGTGCCAGCAGCCCTGCTAACTGGCGGGAGAGTAGCACAGATACGCAGTATTTT.

This chain uses TRBV5-1 with TRBJ1-1, with TRBD1 identical over 8 bases. CDR1 is SGHRS, CDR2 YFSETQ, per germline. V trimming: 6 bases; J trimming: 5 bases; junction bases outside the gene matches: 12. The CDR3 consists of 15 residues. CDR3 in amino acids: CASMGTGTGRTEAFF. The CDR3 DNA reads TGCGCCAGCATGGGGACGGGGACAGGAAGGACTGAAGCTTTCTTT.

This chain connects TRBV27 to TRBJ1-2; 8 nucleotides align to TRBD1. V shed 4 bases, J shed 7 bases, and the junction held 14 bases outside the gene matches. The germline CDR1 and CDR2 sequences are MNHEY and SMNVEV (reference sequence). The CDR3 loop spans 16 amino acids. The DNA for the CDR3 is TGTGCCAGCAGTTCGTCGATCAGGGGGCAAACGAGTGGCTACACCTTC. Amino acid sequence: CASSSSIRGQTSGYTF.

This clone was observed once. The genes are TRBV13 and TRBJ2-5; 8 positions agree with TRBD1. The CDR3 totals 14 residues. Trimming at V came to 3 bases and at J to 5 bases, leaving 5 bases not matched to a gene. In germline, CDR1 is PRHDT, CDR2 FYEKMQ (reference sequence). CDR3 sequence (DNA): TGTGCCAGCAGCTTCGGACAGGGCGGGGAGACCCAGTACTTC. Residues: CASSFGQGGETQYF.

A remark on this clone: This CDR3 is also generated by other DNA sequences in the sample. The CDR3 DNA sequence: TGTGCCAGCAGCTTCCGGGGGACCGGGGAGCTGTTTTTT. Its protein is CASSFRGTGELFF. This chain connects TRBV11-3 to TRBJ2-2; perhaps TRBD2 as D (6 bases). There are 13 residues in the CDR3. The V and J ends lost 3 bases and 5 bases respectively, with 7 bases between them. From germline, CDR1 is SGHNT and CDR2 YENEEA.

The rearrangement joins TRBV5-4 to TRBJ2-7; D unclear. Germline loops: CDR1 SGHNT, CDR2 YYREEE (reference sequence). V gave up 0 bases and J gave up 3 bases, with 7 bases separating them. The CDR3 sequence is 13 residues long. The CDR3: CASSLEIFYEQYF. The CDR3 region has the DNA TGTGCCAGCAGCTTGGAAATATTCTACGAGCAGTACTTC.

The chain combines TRBV28 with TRBJ2-7; 10 nucleotides line up with TRBD2. Trimming removed 5 bases from V and 3 bases from J; junction bases left unmatched: 7. The CDR3 covers 15 residues. The germline V gene has CDR1 MDHEN and CDR2 SYDVKM. CDR3 residues: CASSLYGTSDYEQYF. CDR3 bases: TGTGCCAGCAGTCTATACGGGACTAGCGACTACGAGCAGTACTTC.

The chain recombines TRBV27 with TRBJ2-3; D tentatively reads TRBD1 or TRBD2 (5 bases each). The CDR3 runs to 15 residues. V was clipped by 4 bases and J by 2 bases, with 13 bases between them. The germline V gene has CDR1 MNHEY and CDR2 SMNVEV (reference sequence). CDR3 sequence: CASSWAGTVTDTQYF. The CDR3 DNA sequence: TGTGCCAGCAGTTGGGCCGGGACGGTCACAGATACGCAGTATTTT.

The V call is TRBV6-5, the J call TRBJ2-2; D remains ambiguous. The CDR3 runs 13 residues. CDR1 is MNHEY and CDR2 is SVGAGI in the germline V gene. V shed 3 bases and J shed 6 bases, with 8 bases lying between them. The CDR3 is CASSYQSAGELFF. The CDR3 nucleotides are TGTGCCAGCAGTTATCAAAGTGCCGGGGAGCTGTTTTTT.

The genes are TRBV19 and TRBJ2-7; D may match TRBD1 or TRBD2 (6 bases each). Germline values: CDR1 LNHDA, CDR2 SQIVND (reference sequence). Between the trimmed V and J ends, which lost 7 bases and 4 bases, there was a span of 17 bases. CDR3 length equals 14 residues. The CDR3 sequence is CASTPSGAGYEQYF. CDR3 DNA: TGTGCCAGTACCCCCTCGGGGGCTGGGTACGAGCAGTACTTC.

This clone occurred a few times. This chain links TRBV5-6 with TRBJ1-2; unclear D gene. CDR1 and CDR2 (germline): SGHDT, YYEEEE. The CDR3 is 13 residues long. V was cut by 4 bases and J by 3 bases, with 10 bases left in between. CDR3 sequence reads: CASSHQEYYGYTF. CDR3 DNA: TGTGCCAGCAGCCATCAAGAATACTATGGCTACACCTTC.

In DNA, the CDR3 is TGTGCCAGCAGCTTTGCGGGGGCAGACAATGAGCAGTTCTTC. Amino acid sequence: CASSFAGADNEQFF. This rearrangement joins TRBV28 to TRBJ2-1; a weak D match, TRBD2 (7 bases). Germline V gene data show CDR1 as MDHEN and CDR2 as SYDVKM. With 6 bases removed from V and 5 bases from J, the gap between germline ends came to 14 bases. The CDR3 has 14 amino acids.

This clone has a single count. The V gene is TRBV6-5, the J gene TRBJ2-2; D remains ambiguous. Germline values: CDR1 MNHEY, CDR2 SVGAGI. Deletions cut 2 bases from V and 6 bases from J, with 7 bases between. The length of the CDR3 is 13 residues. DNA for the CDR3: TGTGCCAGCAGTTACATGGTGGCCGGGGAGCTGTTTTTT. It codes for CASSYMVAGELFF.

This clone has a single count. Distinct nucleotide sequences in the sample also encode this CDR3. The chain employs TRBV27 and TRBJ2-1, with 14 bases that match TRBD2. Losses at the gene ends were 7 bases for V and 7 bases for J; bases not matched to a gene: 6. CDR1 is MNHEY, CDR2 SMNVEV, per germline (reference sequence). The CDR3 length is 15 residues. CDR3 region: CASIRLAGGPNEQFF. The CDR3 DNA reads TGTGCCAGCATCCGACTAGCGGGAGGGCCGAATGAGCAGTTCTTC.

This clone was recorded a few times. Other DNA sequences from this sample encode an identical CDR3 as well. The CDR3 sequence: CASSIAGGNYNEQFF. The CDR3 nucleotides are TGTGCCAGTAGTATAGCAGGGGGAAACTACAATGAGCAGTTCTTC. J is TRBJ2-1 and V is TRBV19, with 7 bases identical to TRBD1. The CDR3 is 15 residues long. V lost 1 base, J lost 3 bases, and 3 bases stayed unmatched. Germline V lookup: CDR1 LNHDA, CDR2 SQIVND (reference sequence).

As DNA, the CDR3 is TGTGCCAGCAGTTTCACATCCCTCCGGGAGACCCAGTACTTC. This gives the protein CASSFTSLRETQYF. The chain joins TRBV27 to TRBJ2-5; D is ambiguous. The CDR3 loop spans 14 amino acids. Germline V gives CDR1 MNHEY, CDR2 SMNVEV (reference sequence). V was clipped by 3 bases and J by 5 bases, with 13 bases between them.

This clone appeared a few times. The gene calls are TRBV2 and TRBJ2-7; 9 nucleotides agree with TRBD2. V trimming: 0 bases; J trimming: 9 bases; junction bases outside the gene matches: 12. Per germline, CDR1 SNHLY and CDR2 FYNNEI. The CDR3 extends over 16 amino acids. This chain's CDR3 is CASSEALGASGERQYF. The CDR3 nucleotides read TGTGCCAGCAGTGAAGCGCTTGGGGCTAGCGGGGAGCGGCAGTACTTC.